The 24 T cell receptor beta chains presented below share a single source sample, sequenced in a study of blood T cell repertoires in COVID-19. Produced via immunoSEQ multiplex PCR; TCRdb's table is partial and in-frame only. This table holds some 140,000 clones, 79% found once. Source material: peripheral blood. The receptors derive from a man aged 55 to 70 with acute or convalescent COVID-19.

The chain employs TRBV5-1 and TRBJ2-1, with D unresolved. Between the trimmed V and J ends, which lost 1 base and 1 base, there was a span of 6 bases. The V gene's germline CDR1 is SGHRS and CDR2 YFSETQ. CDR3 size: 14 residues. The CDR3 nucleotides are TGCGCCAGCAGCTTGCCGGGTTCCTACAATGAGCAGTTCTTC. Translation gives CASSLPGSYNEQFF.

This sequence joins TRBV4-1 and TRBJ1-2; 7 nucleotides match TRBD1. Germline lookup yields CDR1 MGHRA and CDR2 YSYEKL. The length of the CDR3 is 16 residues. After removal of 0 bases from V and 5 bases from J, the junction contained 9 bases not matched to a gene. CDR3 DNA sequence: TGCGCCAGCAGCCAAGATGCCAGACAGGGTTTGTATGGCTACACCTTC. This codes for CASSQDARQGLYGYTF.

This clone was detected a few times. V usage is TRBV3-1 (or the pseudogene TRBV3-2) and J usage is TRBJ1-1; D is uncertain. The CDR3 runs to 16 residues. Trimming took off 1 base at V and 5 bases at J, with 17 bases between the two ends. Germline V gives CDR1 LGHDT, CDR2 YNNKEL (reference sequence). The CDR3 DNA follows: TGTGCCAGCAGCCAAGCGATTGGGAGGTTAAAGACTGAAGCTTTCTTT. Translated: CASSQAIGRLKTEAFF.

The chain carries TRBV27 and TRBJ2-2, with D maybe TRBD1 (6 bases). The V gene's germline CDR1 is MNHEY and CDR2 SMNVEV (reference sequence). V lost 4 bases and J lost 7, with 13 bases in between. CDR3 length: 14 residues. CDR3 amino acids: CASSSLPGVGELFF. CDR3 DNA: TGTGCCAGCAGTTCCTTACCAGGGGTCGGGGAGCTGTTTTTT.

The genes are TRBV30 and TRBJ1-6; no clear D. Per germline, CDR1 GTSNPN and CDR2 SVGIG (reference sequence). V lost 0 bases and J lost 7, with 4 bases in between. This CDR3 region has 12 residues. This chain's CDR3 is CAWSVQNSPLHF. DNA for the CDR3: TGTGCCTGGAGTGTACAAAATTCACCCCTCCACTTT.

CDR3: CASSQGVAGTTDTQYF. Written as DNA, the CDR3 is TGTGCCAGCAGCCAAGGGGTAGCGGGGACCACAGATACGCAGTATTTT. V is TRBV4-2 and J is TRBJ2-3, with TRBD2 matching over 8 bases. Germline CDR1 LGHNA, CDR2 YNFKEQ. This CDR3 contains 16 residues. V lost 1 base, J lost 2 bases, and 5 bases stayed unmatched.

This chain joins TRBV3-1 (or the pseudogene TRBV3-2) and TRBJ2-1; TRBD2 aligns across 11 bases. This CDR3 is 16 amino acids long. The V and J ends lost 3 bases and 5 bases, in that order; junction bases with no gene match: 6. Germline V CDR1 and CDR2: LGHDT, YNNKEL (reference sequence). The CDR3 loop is CASSHALAGVHNEQFF. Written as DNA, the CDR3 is TGTGCCAGCAGCCATGCACTAGCGGGAGTTCACAATGAGCAGTTCTTC.

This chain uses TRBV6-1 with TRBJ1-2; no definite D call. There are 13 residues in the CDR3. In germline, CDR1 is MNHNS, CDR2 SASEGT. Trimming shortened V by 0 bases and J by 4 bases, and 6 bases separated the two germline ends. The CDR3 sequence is CASSEAQSYGYTF. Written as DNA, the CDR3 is TGTGCCAGCAGTGAAGCACAGAGCTATGGCTACACCTTC.

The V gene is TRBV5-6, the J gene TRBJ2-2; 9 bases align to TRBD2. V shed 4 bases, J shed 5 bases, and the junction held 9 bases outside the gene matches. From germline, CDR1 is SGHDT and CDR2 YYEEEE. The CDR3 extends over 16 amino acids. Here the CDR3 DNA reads TGTGCCAGCAGCGATAGCGGGAGCCGGAGTACCGGGGAGCTGTTTTTT. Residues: CASSDSGSRSTGELFF.

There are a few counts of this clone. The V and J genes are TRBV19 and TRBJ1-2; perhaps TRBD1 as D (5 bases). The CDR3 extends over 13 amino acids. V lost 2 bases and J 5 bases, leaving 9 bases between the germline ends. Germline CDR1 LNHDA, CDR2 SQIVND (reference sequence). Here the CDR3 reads CASSIRGSYGYTF. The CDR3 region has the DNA TGTGCCAGTAGTATAAGGGGAAGTTATGGCTACACCTTC.

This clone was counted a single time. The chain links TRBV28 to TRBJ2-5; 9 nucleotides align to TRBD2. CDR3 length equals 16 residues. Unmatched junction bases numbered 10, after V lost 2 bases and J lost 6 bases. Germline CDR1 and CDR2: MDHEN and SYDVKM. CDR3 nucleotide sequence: TGTGCCAGCAGTTTACGCGCGCGGGAGGGAGGGCAGACCCAGTACTTC. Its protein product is CASSLRAREGGQTQYF.

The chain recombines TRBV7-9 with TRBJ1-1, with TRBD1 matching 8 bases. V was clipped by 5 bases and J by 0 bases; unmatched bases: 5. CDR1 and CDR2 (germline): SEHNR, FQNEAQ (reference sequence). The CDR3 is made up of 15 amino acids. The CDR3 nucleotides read TGTGCCAGCAGCCCGACAGGGGCCTTGAACACTGAAGCTTTCTTT. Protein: CASSPTGALNTEAFF.

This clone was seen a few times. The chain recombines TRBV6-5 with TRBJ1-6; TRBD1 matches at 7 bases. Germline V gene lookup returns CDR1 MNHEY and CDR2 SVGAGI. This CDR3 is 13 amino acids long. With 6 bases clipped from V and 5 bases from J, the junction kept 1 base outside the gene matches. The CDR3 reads CASRGQNNSPLHF. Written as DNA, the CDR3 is TGTGCCAGCAGGGGACAGAATAATTCACCCCTCCACTTT.

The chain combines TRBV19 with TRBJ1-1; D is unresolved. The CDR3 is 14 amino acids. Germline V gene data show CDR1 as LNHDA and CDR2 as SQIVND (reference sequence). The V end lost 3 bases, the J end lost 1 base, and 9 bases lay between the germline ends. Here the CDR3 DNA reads TGTGCCAGTAGTATCTTCTCCGGGAACACTGAAGCTTTCTTT. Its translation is CASSIFSGNTEAFF.

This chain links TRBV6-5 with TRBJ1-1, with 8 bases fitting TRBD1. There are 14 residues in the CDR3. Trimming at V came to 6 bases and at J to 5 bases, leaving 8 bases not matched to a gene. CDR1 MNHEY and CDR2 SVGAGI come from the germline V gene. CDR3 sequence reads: CASRLGQGQTEAFF. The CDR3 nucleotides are TGTGCCAGCAGGCTCGGACAGGGACAGACTGAAGCTTTCTTT.

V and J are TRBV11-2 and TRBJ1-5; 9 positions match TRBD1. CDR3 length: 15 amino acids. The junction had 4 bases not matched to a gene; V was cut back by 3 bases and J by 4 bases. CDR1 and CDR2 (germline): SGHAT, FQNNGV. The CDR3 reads CASSFGQGPNQPQHF. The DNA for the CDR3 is TGTGCCAGCAGCTTCGGACAGGGGCCAAATCAGCCCCAGCATTTT.

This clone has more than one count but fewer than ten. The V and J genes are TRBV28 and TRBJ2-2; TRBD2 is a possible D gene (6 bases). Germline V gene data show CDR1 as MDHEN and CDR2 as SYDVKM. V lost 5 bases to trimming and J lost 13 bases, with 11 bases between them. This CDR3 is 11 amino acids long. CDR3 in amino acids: CASSPGVWLFF. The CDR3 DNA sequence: TGTGCCAGCAGTCCGGGAGTTTGGCTGTTTTTT.

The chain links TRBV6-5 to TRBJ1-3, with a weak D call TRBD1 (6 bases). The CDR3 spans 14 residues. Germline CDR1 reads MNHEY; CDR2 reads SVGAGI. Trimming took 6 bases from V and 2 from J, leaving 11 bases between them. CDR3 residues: CASSQQGTGNTIYF. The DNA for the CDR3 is TGTGCCAGCAGCCAACAGGGAACTGGAAACACCATATATTTT.

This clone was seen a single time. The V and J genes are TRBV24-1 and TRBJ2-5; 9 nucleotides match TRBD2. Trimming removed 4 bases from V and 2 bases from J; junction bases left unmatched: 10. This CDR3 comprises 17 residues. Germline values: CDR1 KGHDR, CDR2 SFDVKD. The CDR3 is CATSDPGSGSAQETQYF. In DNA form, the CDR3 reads TGTGCCACCAGTGACCCTGGTAGCGGGAGCGCGCAAGAGACCCAGTACTTC.

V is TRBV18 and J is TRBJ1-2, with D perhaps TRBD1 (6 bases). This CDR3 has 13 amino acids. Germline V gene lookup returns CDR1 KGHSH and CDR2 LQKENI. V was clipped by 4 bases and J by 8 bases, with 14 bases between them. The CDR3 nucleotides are TGTGCCAGCTCACGGGGCAGGGGCGAAGGCTACACCTTC. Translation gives CASSRGRGEGYTF.

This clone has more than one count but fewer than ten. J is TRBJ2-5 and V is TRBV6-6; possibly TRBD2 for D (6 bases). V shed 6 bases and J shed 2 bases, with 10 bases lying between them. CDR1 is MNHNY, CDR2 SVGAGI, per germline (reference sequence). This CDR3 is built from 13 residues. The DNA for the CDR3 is TGTGCCAGCAGGAACCGGGAGCAAGAGACCCAGTACTTC. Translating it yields CASRNREQETQYF.

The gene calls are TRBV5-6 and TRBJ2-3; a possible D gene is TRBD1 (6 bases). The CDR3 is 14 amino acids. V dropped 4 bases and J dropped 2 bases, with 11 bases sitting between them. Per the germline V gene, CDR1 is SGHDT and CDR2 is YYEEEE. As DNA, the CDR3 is TGTGCCAGCAGCCGACAGGACTTCACAGATACGCAGTATTTT. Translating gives CASSRQDFTDTQYF.

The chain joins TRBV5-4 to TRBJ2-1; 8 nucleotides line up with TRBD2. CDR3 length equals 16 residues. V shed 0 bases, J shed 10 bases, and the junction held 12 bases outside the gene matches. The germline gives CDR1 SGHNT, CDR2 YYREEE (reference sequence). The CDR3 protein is CASSLGHGAGAQEQFF. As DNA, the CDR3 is TGTGCCAGCAGCTTGGGTCATGGAGCGGGGGCGCAGGAGCAGTTCTTC.

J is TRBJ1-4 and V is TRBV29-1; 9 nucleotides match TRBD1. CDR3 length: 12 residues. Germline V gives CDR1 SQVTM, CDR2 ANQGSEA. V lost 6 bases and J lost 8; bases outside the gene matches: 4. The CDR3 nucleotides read TGCAGCGTCGGACAGGGGTTAGAAAAACTGTTTTTT. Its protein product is CSVGQGLEKLFF.